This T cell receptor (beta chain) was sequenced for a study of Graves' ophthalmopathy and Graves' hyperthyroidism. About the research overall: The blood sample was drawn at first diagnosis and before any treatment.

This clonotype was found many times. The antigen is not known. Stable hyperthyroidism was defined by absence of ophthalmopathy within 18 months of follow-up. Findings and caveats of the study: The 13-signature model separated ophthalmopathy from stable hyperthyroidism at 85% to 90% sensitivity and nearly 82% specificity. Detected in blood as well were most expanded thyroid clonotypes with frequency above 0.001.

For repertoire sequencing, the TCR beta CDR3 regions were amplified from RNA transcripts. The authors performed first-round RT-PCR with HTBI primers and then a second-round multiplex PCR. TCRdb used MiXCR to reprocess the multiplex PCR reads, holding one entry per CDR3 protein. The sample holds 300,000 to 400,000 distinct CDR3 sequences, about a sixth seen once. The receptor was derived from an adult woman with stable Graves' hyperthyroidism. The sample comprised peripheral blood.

This chain's CDR3 is CSGAEETQYF. The CDR3 region has the DNA TGCAGCGGGGCAGAAGAGACCCAGTACTTC. This chain connects TRBV29-1 to TRBJ2-5; D is undetermined. Germline assignment: CDR1 SQVTM and CDR2 ANQGSEA. This CDR3 is 10 amino acids long. Between the trimmed V and J ends, which lost 7 bases and 3 bases, there was a span of 6 bases.